This T cell receptor (beta chain) originates from a study of blood T cells in healthy people across ages. This clonotype turned up a few times. A second PCR, run for roughly 7 to 11 cycles, used a sample-barcoded 5' primer plus a J-beta primer mix. Each CDR3 protein is one row after TCRdb ran MiXCR on the 5' RACE reads. The data contain fewer than 1,200,000 distinct CDR3 sequences, around 27% of them singletons. CDR1 MGHDK and CDR2 SYGVNS come from the germline V gene. This CDR3 is 15 amino acids long. This sample also appeared in a second study, on T cells of mothers and their children.

The clonotype originates from a girl aged 2 to 10 in good health. This chain connects TRBV25-1 to TRBJ2-5; 7 bases align to TRBD1. The J call may be faulty, since TRBJ2-1 better matches the DNA end. The sample comprised blood. The CDR3 reads CASSDPSTGSHEQFF. CDR3 nucleotide sequence: TGTGCCAGCAGTGACCCTTCGACAGGGTCCCATGAGCAGTTCTTC.